This T cell receptor beta chain was retrieved from a study of blood T cells in healthy people across ages. This clonotype was counted only a few times. V lost 6 bases to trimming and J lost 4 bases, with 9 bases between them. Germline V gene sequence: CDR1 SQVTM, CDR2 ANQGSEA. There are 11 residues in the CDR3. A second PCR, run for roughly 7 to 11 cycles, used a sample-barcoded 5' primer plus a J-beta primer mix. TCRdb re-analysed the 5' RACE reads in MiXCR, keeping a single row per CDR3 protein. The repertoire consists of hundreds of thousands of distinct CDR3 sequences, with 25% occurring once and the leading ten covering 9.4%. The same data also contributed to another study, on T cells of mothers and their children.

This TCR derives from a boy aged 10-17 years in good health. The sequenced sample was blood. The chain has TRBV29-1 and TRBJ1-1, with D tentatively TRBD1 (5 bases). The CDR3 DNA reads TGCAGCGTCAATGGGGCCACTGAAGCTTTCTTT. Its translation is CSVNGATEAFF.